Listed here are 15 T cell receptor beta chains from one sample, sequenced in a study of identical twins. TCRdb itself ran the 5' RACE reads through MiXCR, one entry per CDR3 protein. The top ten hold less than 2.5% of the sample, which has about 220,000 distinct CDR3 sequences, roughly 7.5% seen once. These sequences were also reported in another study, on yellow fever vaccine responses in identical twins.

Input material: memory (CD45RO+) T cells sorted from blood. The receptors here all came from a woman aged 18-29 years in good health.

The table lists this clonotype with many counts. The chain uses TRBV28 and TRBJ2-7; D is unclear. The CDR3 has 11 residues. From germline, CDR1 is MDHEN and CDR2 SYDVKM. V was cut by 6 bases and J by 6 bases, with 9 bases left in between. The CDR3 reads CASSPGLEQYF. The CDR3 DNA is TGTGCCAGCAGCCCCGGCCTCGAGCAGTACTTC. Using reference TRBV28 and TRBJ2-7 for the parts outside the CDR3, the full variable domain is DVKVTQSSRYLVKRTGEKVFLECVQDMDHENMFWYRQDPGLGLRLIYFSYDVKMKEKGDIPEGYSVSREKKERFSLILESASTNQTSMYLCASSPGLEQYFGPGTRLTVT.

This clonotype came up a few times. V gene TRBV6-2 or TRBV6-3 combines with J gene TRBJ2-1; 8 nucleotides align to TRBD1. The trim removed 6 bases at V and 5 bases at J, leaving 12 bases unmatched. The V gene's germline CDR1 is MNHEY and CDR2 SVGEGT. This CDR3 spans 16 amino acids. As DNA, the CDR3 is TGTGCCAGCAGGTCCCCGACAGGGGTTAAGAACAATGAGCAGTTCTTC. It specifies CASRSPTGVKNNEQFF.

This clonotype appeared many times. The V gene is TRBV6-5, the J gene TRBJ2-7, with TRBD1 matching 10 bases. V was clipped by 3 bases and J by 4 bases; unmatched bases: 3. The CDR3 loop spans 14 amino acids. CDR1 is MNHEY and CDR2 is SVGAGI in the germline V gene. The CDR3 sequence is CASSYGTGVYEQYF. The CDR3 region has the DNA TGTGCCAGCAGTTATGGGACAGGGGTGTACGAGCAGTACTTC.

In this sample, this clonotype turned up a few times. The V call is TRBV5-6, the J call TRBJ2-7; D is possibly TRBD1 (5 bases). The CDR3 loop spans 15 amino acids. Germline V CDR1 and CDR2: SGHDT, YYEEEE. The V end lost 7 bases, the J end lost 4 bases, and 21 bases lay between the germline ends. CDR3 nucleotides: TGTGCCAGCTCCCTGGGGCGGAAAACGGGTTACGAGCAGTACTTC. Its translation: CASSLGRKTGYEQYF.

The chain couples TRBV7-2 to TRBJ2-7; possible D gene TRBD1, 6 bases. The ends were cut back, 4 bases at V and 1 base at J, with 17 bases in the middle. The CDR3 totals 16 residues. Germline V CDR1 and CDR2: SGHTA, FQGNSA. The CDR3 nucleotides are TGTGCCAGCAGCTCAACCCTTGACAGGTTTTCCTACGAGCAGTACTTC. It specifies CASSSTLDRFSYEQYF.

This clonotype has just a few counts. V gene TRBV6-6 combines with J gene TRBJ2-2, with 8 positions matching TRBD2. V trimming: 7 bases; J trimming: 5 bases; junction bases outside the gene matches: 3. There are 13 residues in the CDR3. The germline gives CDR1 MNHNY, CDR2 SVGAGI (reference sequence). CDR3 loop: CASTAGDTGELFF. The CDR3 nucleotides read TGTGCCAGCACAGCGGGAGATACCGGGGAGCTGTTTTTT.

This clonotype was counted at least ten times. The V and J genes are TRBV12-3 or TRBV12-4 and TRBJ1-2; D gene unclear. Trimming left V 4 bases short and J 6 bases short, with 12 bases between. The CDR3 contains 13 residues. CDR3: CASSSTGRDGYTF. Written as DNA, the CDR3 is TGTGCCAGCAGTTCCACGGGGAGGGATGGCTACACCTTC.

This clonotype has more than one count but fewer than ten. This rearrangement joins TRBV11-2 to TRBJ1-3, with 7 bases that match TRBD1. The CDR3 runs 15 residues. Unmatched junction bases numbered 2, after V lost 3 bases and J lost 0 bases. Germline-derived CDR1 and CDR2 are SGHAT and FQNNGV. CDR3 in amino acids: CASSFGQASGNTIYF. Written as DNA, the CDR3 is TGTGCCAGCAGCTTCGGACAGGCCTCTGGAAACACCATATATTTT.

The gene calls are TRBV5-1 and TRBJ1-1; D call uncertain. Germline-derived CDR1 and CDR2 are SGHRS and YFSETQ. This CDR3 is built from 14 residues. The germline V and J ends were trimmed by 0 bases and 1 base, with 7 bases remaining between them. The CDR3 reads CASSLGPTNTEAFF. DNA of the CDR3: TGCGCCAGCAGCTTGGGACCGACGAACACTGAAGCTTTCTTT.

This clonotype was counted only a few times. V gene TRBV25-1 combines with J gene TRBJ2-4; 7 nucleotides match TRBD1. The CDR3 extends over 14 amino acids. Unmatched junction bases numbered 7, after V lost 3 bases and J lost 8 bases. Per germline, CDR1 MGHDK and CDR2 SYGVNS. CDR3 amino acids: CASSDPNRGHIQYF. The CDR3 coding sequence is TGTGCCAGCAGTGACCCCAACAGGGGTCACATTCAGTACTTC. The complete variable domain, with remaining parts taken from reference TRBV25-1 and TRBJ2-4, reads EADIYQTPRYLVIGTGKKITLECSQTMGHDKMYWYQQDPGMELHLIHYSYGVNSTEKGDLSSESTVSRIRTEHFPLTLESARPSHTSQYLCASSDPNRGHIQYFGAGTRLSVL.

In its sample, this clonotype was seen many times. V gene TRBV11-2 combines with J gene TRBJ2-7; D possibly corresponds to TRBD2 (6 bases). This CDR3 is 14 amino acids long. Germline lookup yields CDR1 SGHAT and CDR2 FQNNGV. V was pared by 8 bases and J by 9 bases, with 23 bases between. CDR3 loop: CASSHGGNRIGQYF. The DNA for the CDR3 is TGTGCCAGCTCCCATGGGGGGAACCGTATTGGGCAGTACTTC.

The chain has TRBV7-2 and TRBJ2-3, with 9 bases matching TRBD2. From germline, CDR1 is SGHTA and CDR2 FQGNSA. The CDR3 is made up of 16 amino acids. The trim removed 5 bases at V and 5 bases at J, leaving 11 bases unmatched. CDR3 amino acids: CASSRLAVLGGDTQYF. CDR3 in DNA: TGTGCCAGCAGCCGACTAGCGGTTTTAGGGGGAGATACGCAGTATTTT.

The V and J genes are TRBV7-2 and TRBJ2-3, with a weak D call TRBD1 (6 bases). The CDR3 loop spans 14 amino acids. CDR1 SGHTA and CDR2 FQGNSA come from the germline V gene. Trimming removed 4 bases from V and 6 bases from J, with 14 bases in between. The CDR3 region has the DNA TGTGCCAGCAGCTCGAGCCAGGGGTGGGATACGCAGTATTTT. It translates to CASSSSQGWDTQYF. The complete variable domain, with remaining parts taken from reference TRBV7-2 and TRBJ2-3, reads GAGVSQSPSNKVTEKGKDVELRCDPISGHTALYWYRQSLGQGLEFLIYFQGNSAPDKSGLPSDRFSAERTGGSVSTLTIQRTQQEDSAVYLCASSSSQGWDTQYFGPGTRLTVL.

The chain links TRBV7-9 to TRBJ1-1; 7 bases are a match to TRBD1. Per germline, CDR1 SEHNR and CDR2 FQNEAQ (reference sequence). This CDR3 has 14 residues. V was pared by 5 bases and J by 3 bases, with 6 bases of the junction left unmatched. CDR3 loop: CASSPRTGHTEAFF. CDR3 bases: TGTGCCAGCAGCCCGCGGACAGGACACACTGAAGCTTTCTTT.

This clonotype occurred a few times. This chain's CDR3 is CASAELSRTEQYF. The CDR3 coding sequence is TGTGCCAGCGCAGAACTATCACGGACCGAGCAGTACTTC. This chain connects TRBV5-6 to TRBJ2-7; D is undetermined. The ends were cut back, 7 bases at V and 6 bases at J, with 17 bases in the middle. Germline CDR1 reads SGHDT; CDR2 reads YYEEEE. CDR3 length: 13 amino acids.